The 3 T cell receptor beta chains presented below share a single source sample, sequenced in a study of T cell responses to AZD1222 COVID-19 vaccine. Some clones are missing from TCRdb's copy, which holds only in-frame ones; the method was immunoSEQ multiplex PCR. The table has around 89,000 clones, approximately 90% seen once. The source was peripheral blood, collected on day 0 of AZD1222 vaccination. The receptors originated from an adult in good health.

CDR3 sequence (DNA): TGCAGTGCTAATCGCCAAGAGACCCAGTACTTC. It codes for CSANRQETQYF. The chain recombines TRBV20-1 with TRBJ2-5; D is undetermined. This CDR3 has 11 amino acids. Deletions cut 4 bases from V and 1 base from J, with 4 bases between. CDR1 DFQATT and CDR2 SNEGSKA come from the germline V gene (reference sequence).

The V and J genes are TRBV18 and TRBJ1-1; D call uncertain. Trimming removed 6 bases at V and 1 base at J, with 12 bases between. The length of the CDR3 is 14 residues. Germline V gene sequence: CDR1 KGHSH, CDR2 LQKENI. The CDR3 spells CASSSLPGNTEAFF. The CDR3 DNA follows: TGTGCCAGCTCCTCCCTCCCAGGGAACACTGAAGCTTTCTTT.

The chain couples TRBV7-2 to TRBJ2-2; D gene ambiguous. In germline, CDR1 is SGHTA, CDR2 FQGNSA. Trimming took 1 base from V and 4 from J, leaving 13 bases between them. The CDR3 sequence is 16 residues long. The CDR3 is CASSLGQVRLTGELFF. As DNA, the CDR3 is TGTGCCAGCAGCTTAGGGCAAGTGCGGCTCACCGGGGAGCTGTTTTTT.